The present entry profiles one T cell receptor beta chain with its context. The method was immunoSEQ multiplex PCR; TCRdb's version includes in-frame clones alone and lacks a portion of them. Of roughly 180,000 clones listed, around four fifths were seen once; the top ten hold roughly 7.5%. These data come from a study of blood T cell repertoires in COVID-19. There are 13 residues in the CDR3. Germline loops: CDR1 PRHDT, CDR2 FYEKMQ (reference sequence). Trimming removed 5 bases at V and 2 bases at J, with 7 bases between. The source of this sequence is a man in his forties who had recovered from COVID-19. The chain has TRBV13 and TRBJ2-1, with a possible D match to TRBD1 (5 bases). The sample taken for sequencing was peripheral blood. The CDR3 coding sequence is TGTGCCAGCAGCCCAGGGACCTACAATGAGCAGTTCTTC. Translated, it gives CASSPGTYNEQFF.